Below, 10 T cell receptor beta chains from the same sample are listed, as sequenced in a study of blood T cells in healthy people across ages. The use of a sample-barcoded 5' primer and a J-beta primer mix characterized a second PCR of roughly 7 to 11 cycles. TCRdb reprocessed the 5' RACE reads via MiXCR and lists one record per CDR3 protein. The sample yields about a million distinct CDR3 sequences, roughly 50% seen once. Sequenced material: blood. These receptors were taken from a woman aged 55-75 years in good health.

The chain has TRBV20-1 and TRBJ1-2; tentative D call: TRBD1 (5 bases). The CDR3 covers 12 residues. Germline V gene sequence: CDR1 DFQATT, CDR2 SNEGSKA (reference sequence). The germline V and J ends were trimmed by 5 bases and 6 bases, with 13 bases remaining between them. The CDR3 sequence is CSAPQGRHGYTF. The CDR3 coding sequence is TGCAGTGCTCCCCAGGGACGTCATGGCTACACCTTC.

This rearrangement joins TRBV7-2 to TRBJ2-1; the match to TRBD1 covers 7 bases. Losses at the gene ends were 4 bases for V and 4 bases for J; bases not matched to a gene: 4. Per the germline V gene, CDR1 is SGHTA and CDR2 is FQGNSA. This CDR3 spans 14 amino acids. The CDR3 loop is CASSSTGIYNEQFF. The DNA of the CDR3 is TGTGCCAGCAGCTCGACAGGGATTTACAATGAGCAGTTCTTC.

In its sample, this clonotype was seen a few times. A read error may produce the germline difference seen at one junction end. The chain uses TRBV28 and TRBJ2-1; the D gene is possibly TRBD1 (5 bases). The germline V gene has CDR1 MDHEN and CDR2 SYDVKM. The CDR3 length is 19 residues. The chain's CDR3 is CASSSSALTGPSSYNEQFF. The CDR3 nucleotides read TGTGCCAGTAGTTCCTCTGCCCTAACAGGCCCGAGCTCCTACAATGAGCAGTTCTTC. The full variable domain, rest sourced from reference TRBV28 and TRBJ2-1, is DVKVTQSSRYLVKRTGEKVFLECVQDMDHENMFWYRQDPGLGLRLIYFSYDVKMKEKGDIPEGYSVSREKKERFSLILESASTNQTSMYLCASSSSALTGPSSYNEQFFGPGTRLTVL.

The V gene is TRBV7-9, the J gene TRBJ2-3; 15 bases align to TRBD2. Germline V lookup: CDR1 SEHNR, CDR2 FQNEAQ (reference sequence). This CDR3 contains 18 residues. With V trimmed by 5 bases and J by 0 bases, 6 bases remained unmatched. CDR3 region: CASSPGTSGRPSTDTQYF. The DNA of the CDR3 is TGTGCCAGCAGCCCTGGGACTAGCGGGAGGCCAAGCACAGATACGCAGTATTTT.

This clonotype appeared once. This sequence joins TRBV7-2 and TRBJ2-7; a weak D match, TRBD2 (6 bases). The germline V gene has CDR1 SGHTA and CDR2 FQGNSA. Trimming took off 5 bases at V and 1 base at J, with 9 bases between the two ends. The CDR3 totals 13 residues. The DNA for the CDR3 is TGTGCCAGCAGCACGACTAGTTCCTACGAGCAGTACTTC. This codes for CASSTTSSYEQYF.

This clonotype was detected only a few times. This chain connects TRBV2 to TRBJ2-7, with D perhaps matching TRBD2 (6 bases). The CDR3 covers 15 residues. The ends were cut back, 4 bases at V and 3 bases at J, with 16 bases in the middle. Germline V gene lookup returns CDR1 SNHLY and CDR2 FYNNEI. The CDR3 loop reads CASSVEGVKIYEQYF. The CDR3 DNA reads TGTGCCAGCAGTGTGGAGGGAGTAAAGATCTACGAGCAGTACTTC.

The chain joins TRBV7-2 to TRBJ2-3; no firm D call. Germline lookup yields CDR1 SGHTA and CDR2 FQGNSA. The CDR3 runs to 12 residues. V lost 2 bases and J 10 bases, leaving 10 bases between the germline ends. This chain's CDR3 is CASSLNGVAQYF. In DNA, the CDR3 is TGTGCCAGCAGCTTAAATGGCGTAGCGCAGTATTTT.

This chain links TRBV24-1 with TRBJ2-3, with TRBD2 matching 7 bases. CDR3 length: 13 residues. The J segment lost 3 bases and the V segment lost 10 bases, leaving 6 bases of the junction unmatched. CDR1 KGHDR and CDR2 SFDVKD come from the germline V gene. The CDR3 DNA reads TGTGCCACTCAGCGGGATCTGACAGATACGCAGTATTTT. Amino acid sequence: CATQRDLTDTQYF.

This chain uses TRBV7-2 with TRBJ2-4, with TRBD2 identical over 7 bases. CDR1 is SGHTA and CDR2 is FQGNSA in the germline V gene. There are 14 residues in the CDR3. With V trimmed by 1 base and J by 7 bases, 4 bases remained unmatched. The DNA for the CDR3 is TGTGCCAGCAGCTTAGGGACTAGTGGGAACATTCAGTACTTC. Translation: CASSLGTSGNIQYF.

The DNA of the CDR3 is TGCAGTGCTAGAGGGGGTCGGGGCGGAATCAATGAGCAGTTCTTC. Protein product: CSARGGRGGINEQFF. The genes are TRBV20-1 and TRBJ2-1, with D tentatively TRBD1 or TRBD2 (5 bases each). Germline-derived CDR1 and CDR2 are DFQATT and SNEGSKA (reference sequence). V was pared by 1 base and J by 6 bases, with 16 bases between. The CDR3 has 15 residues.